These 6 T cell receptor beta chains originate from one sample sequenced in a study of identical twins. A single record per CDR3 protein comes from TCRdb applying MiXCR to the 5' RACE reads. The sample has around 690,000 distinct CDR3 sequences, 21% seen once. The sample also formed part of further work on T cells expressing NK-cell markers.

The sample consisted of PBMCs. The source is a woman younger than 30 in good health.

This clonotype was recorded many times. The V gene is TRBV24-1, the J gene TRBJ2-1; TRBD1 matches at 11 bases. CDR1 KGHDR and CDR2 SFDVKD come from the germline V gene. This CDR3 region has 15 residues. After removal of 10 bases from V and 5 bases from J, the junction contained 9 bases not matched to a gene. CDR3 in amino acids: CATASGTGGHNEQFF. As DNA, the CDR3 is TGTGCCACTGCAAGTGGGACAGGGGGGCACAATGAGCAGTTCTTC.

This clonotype was observed many times. V gene TRBV7-3 combines with J gene TRBJ1-2; 10 bases are shared with TRBD1. Germline CDR1 and CDR2: SGHTA and FQGTGA. J was trimmed by 11 bases and V by 5 bases; bases with no gene match: 14. CDR3 length: 15 residues. The CDR3 sequence: CASSPPTGGYERYTF. CDR3 in DNA: TGTGCCAGCAGCCCGCCGACAGGGGGCTATGAACGGTACACCTTC.

This clonotype was recorded a few times. The chain uses TRBV9 and TRBJ2-7, with D possibly TRBD2 on 6 matching bases. V was clipped by 4 bases and J by 1 base, with 18 bases between them. CDR1 SGDLS and CDR2 YYNGEE come from the germline V gene. This CDR3 is 16 amino acids long. The CDR3 DNA reads as TGTGCCAGCAGCCCTTTCGGGGGAGGTACTTCCTACGAGCAGTACTTC. Translation gives CASSPFGGGTSYEQYF.

This clonotype has only a few counts. CDR3 DNA: TGTGCCACCAGTGATGACTCCCTAGGCACAGATACGCAGTATTTT. This sequence encodes CATSDDSLGTDTQYF. The chain couples TRBV24-1 to TRBJ2-3; the D is unclear. Germline lookup yields CDR1 KGHDR and CDR2 SFDVKD. The CDR3 contains 15 residues. The V end was cut by 3 bases, the J end by 1 base, with 10 bases between.

The chain carries TRBV12-3 or TRBV12-4 and TRBJ2-7; D possibly matches TRBD1 or TRBD2 (5 bases each). CDR3 length: 15 residues. V lost 3 bases and J lost 1, with 13 bases in between. The CDR3, as DNA: TGTGCCAGCAGTTTGACTTGGGGGAGTTCCTACGAGCAGTACTTC. This encodes CASSLTWGSSYEQYF.

The rearrangement uses TRBV20-1 and TRBJ2-4, with a weak D call TRBD2 (6 bases). This CDR3 region has 13 residues. Trimming took off 4 bases at V and 1 base at J, with 8 bases between the two ends. Germline V CDR1 and CDR2: DFQATT, SNEGSKA (reference sequence). CDR3: CSAIGGAKNIQYF. DNA for the CDR3: TGCAGTGCTATCGGGGGTGCCAAAAACATTCAGTACTTC.